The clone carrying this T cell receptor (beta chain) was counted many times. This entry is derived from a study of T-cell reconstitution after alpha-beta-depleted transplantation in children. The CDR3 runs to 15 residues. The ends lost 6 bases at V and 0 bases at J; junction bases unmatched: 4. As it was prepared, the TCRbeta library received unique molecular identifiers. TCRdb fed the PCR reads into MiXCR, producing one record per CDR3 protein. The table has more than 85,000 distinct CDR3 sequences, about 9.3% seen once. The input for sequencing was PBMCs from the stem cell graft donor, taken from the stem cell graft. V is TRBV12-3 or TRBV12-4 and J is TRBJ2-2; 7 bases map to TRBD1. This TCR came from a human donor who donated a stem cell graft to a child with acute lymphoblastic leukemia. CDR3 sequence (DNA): TGTGCCAGCAGGCCCACAGGGGCGAACACCGGGGAGCTGTTTTTT. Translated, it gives CASRPTGANTGELFF.